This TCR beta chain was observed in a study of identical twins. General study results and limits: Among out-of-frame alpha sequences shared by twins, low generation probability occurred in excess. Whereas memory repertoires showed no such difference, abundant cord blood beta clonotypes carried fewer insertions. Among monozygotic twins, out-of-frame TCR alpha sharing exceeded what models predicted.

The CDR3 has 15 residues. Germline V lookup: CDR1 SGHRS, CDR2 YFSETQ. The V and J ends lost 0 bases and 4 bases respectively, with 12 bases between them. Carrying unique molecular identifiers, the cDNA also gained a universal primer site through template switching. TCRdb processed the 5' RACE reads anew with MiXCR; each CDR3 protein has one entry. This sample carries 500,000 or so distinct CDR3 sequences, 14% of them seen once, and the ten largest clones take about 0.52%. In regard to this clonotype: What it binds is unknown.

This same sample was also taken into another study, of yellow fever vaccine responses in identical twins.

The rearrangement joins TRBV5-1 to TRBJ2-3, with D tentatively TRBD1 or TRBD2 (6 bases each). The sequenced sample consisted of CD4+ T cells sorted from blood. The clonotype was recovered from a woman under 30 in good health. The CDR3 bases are TGCGCCAGCAGCTTGGCGGGGGCGGCGGCAGATACGCAGTATTTT. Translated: CASSLAGAAADTQYF.